This TCR beta chain was obtained from a study of cytomegalovirus exposure and HLA in healthy donors. Study context: Most genotyped donors, over 70% of about 400, had Caucasian-associated genetic ancestry. Study observations and caveats: Common viral pathogens were later found to be apparently linked to several of the most significant clusters. Owing to their indistinguishability, certain V segments, notably TRBV6-2 and TRBV6-3, were excluded. According to an earlier analysis, most TCR beta V segments yielded productive rearrangements about 87% or about 30% of the time.

The CDR3 length is 11 residues. Germline assignment: CDR1 GTSNPN and CDR2 SVGIG (reference sequence). On this clone: Its antigen is unidentified.

The PCR was carried out with 60 Vbeta primers and 13 Jbeta primers. Using immunoSEQ multiplex PCR, the repertoire was profiled, and TCRdb retains in-frame clones only, with some absent. The sample consists of roughly 110,000 clones, about 81% of them appearing once. Material: PBMCs. V is TRBV30 and J is TRBJ1-3; 11 nucleotides align to TRBD1. The sequence was collected from a male donor in good health and CMV-seropositive. The CDR3 loop is CAGQGARLVYF. The CDR3 DNA is TGTGCTGGACAGGGGGCCCGACTAGTATATTTT.